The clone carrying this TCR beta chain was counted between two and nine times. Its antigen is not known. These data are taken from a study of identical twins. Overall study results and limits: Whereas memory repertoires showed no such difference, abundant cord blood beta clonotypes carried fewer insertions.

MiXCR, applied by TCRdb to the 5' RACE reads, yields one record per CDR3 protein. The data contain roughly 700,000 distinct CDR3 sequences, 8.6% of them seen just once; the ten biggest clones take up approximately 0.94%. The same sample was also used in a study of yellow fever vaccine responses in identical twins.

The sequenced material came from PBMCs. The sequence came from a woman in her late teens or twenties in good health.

The CDR3 is CSARDLGGTEAFF. The CDR3 DNA sequence: TGCAGTGCTAGAGATTTGGGTGGGACTGAAGCTTTCTTT. The chain is built from TRBV20-1 and TRBJ1-1; no definite D call. The V and J ends lost 0 bases and 5 bases respectively, with 10 bases between them. From germline, CDR1 is DFQATT and CDR2 SNEGSKA (reference sequence). The CDR3 is 13 residues long.